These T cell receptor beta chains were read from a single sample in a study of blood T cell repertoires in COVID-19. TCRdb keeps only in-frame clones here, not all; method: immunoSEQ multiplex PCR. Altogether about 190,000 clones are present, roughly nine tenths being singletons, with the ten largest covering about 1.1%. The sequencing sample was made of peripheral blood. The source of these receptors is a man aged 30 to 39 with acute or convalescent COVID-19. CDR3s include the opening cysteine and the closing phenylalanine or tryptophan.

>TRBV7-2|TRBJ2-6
CASSPSGSGANVLTF
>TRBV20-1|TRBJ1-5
CSAGQGSQHF
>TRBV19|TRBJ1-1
CASSPGTYAPMNTEAFF
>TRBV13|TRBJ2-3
CASSFPGSDTQYF
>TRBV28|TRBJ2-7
CASSSYRLGTGAYEQYF
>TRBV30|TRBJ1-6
CAWTVGRRSPLHF
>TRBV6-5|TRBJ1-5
CASSQGWPQHF
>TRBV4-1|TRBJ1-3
CASSQLTVLSGNTIYF
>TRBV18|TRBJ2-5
CASSPPVMVAGEETQYF
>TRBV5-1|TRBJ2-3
CASSLGLAGVLSDTQYF
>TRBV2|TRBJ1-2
CASSNQQGRPYGYTF
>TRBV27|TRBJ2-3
CASSFYGRADTQYF
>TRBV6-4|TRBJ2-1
CASSVSGNEQFF
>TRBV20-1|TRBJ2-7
CSASKPSEPYEQYF
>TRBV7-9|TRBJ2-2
CASSWGPGELFF
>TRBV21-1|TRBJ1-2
CASSKTSGGRGYTF
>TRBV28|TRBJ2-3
CASLLRSSGRGPFSTDTQYF
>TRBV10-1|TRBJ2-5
CASSEGGRETQYF
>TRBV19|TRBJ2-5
CASSKLAGQETQYF
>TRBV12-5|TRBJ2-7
CASGLGRGQAVRYEQYF
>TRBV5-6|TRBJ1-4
CASSLVGRVDEKLFF
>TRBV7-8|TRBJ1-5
CASSFSTVSNQPQHF
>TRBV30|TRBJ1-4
CAWSLRNEKLFF
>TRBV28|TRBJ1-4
CASSFEQGARKLFF
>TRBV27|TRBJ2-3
CASSPTGVLTDTQYF
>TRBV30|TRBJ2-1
CAWKSALAGMYNEQFF
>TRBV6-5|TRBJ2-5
CASRRAGQGGETQYF
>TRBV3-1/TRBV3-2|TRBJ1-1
CASSSRIRGPQNTEAFF
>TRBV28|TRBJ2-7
CASSPPRTGRYEQYF
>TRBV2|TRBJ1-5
CASTSPDSSRLSQPQHF
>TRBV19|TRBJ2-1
CASSIGTSAGEQFF
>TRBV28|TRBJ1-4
CASSFLNEKLFF
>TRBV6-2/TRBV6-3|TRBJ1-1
CASSYSGTKNTEAFF
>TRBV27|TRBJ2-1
CASSTPGHSSYNEQFF
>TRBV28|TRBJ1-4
CASSQAGTGGEKLFF
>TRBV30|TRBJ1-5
CAWSVEWDSNQPQHF
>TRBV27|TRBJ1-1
CASLGAGGNTEAFF
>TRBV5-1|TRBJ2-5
CASSPGTGTFETQYF
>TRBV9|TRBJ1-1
CASSPRQGPTEAFF
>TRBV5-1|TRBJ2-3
CASSLELKAGDTQYF
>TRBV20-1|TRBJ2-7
CSASLTIGSYEQYF
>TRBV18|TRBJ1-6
CASSPTIGTDAYNSPLHF